Below are 18 T cell receptor beta chains sequenced from a single sample in a study of identical twins. In TCRdb, the 5' RACE reads were re-called with MiXCR into one record per CDR3 protein. The sample lists 500,000 to 600,000 distinct CDR3 sequences; about 20% were seen once. These sequences were also reported in another study, on T cells expressing NK-cell markers.

Sequences were obtained from CD4+ T cells sorted from blood. The receptors originated from a woman aged 18-30 years in good health.

This clonotype has only a few counts. V is TRBV7-3 and J is TRBJ2-7, with 9 bases matching TRBD1. The CDR3 has 14 residues. J lost 5 bases, V lost 4 bases, and 6 bases had no gene match. Germline assignment: CDR1 SGHTA and CDR2 FQGTGA. CDR3 amino acids: CASSSPGQGNEQYF. The CDR3 region has the DNA TGTGCCAGCAGCTCACCGGGACAGGGTAACGAGCAGTACTTC.

The V call is TRBV10-3, the J call TRBJ2-7, with 12 bases identical to TRBD2. V lost 10 bases to trimming and J lost 5 bases; unmatched junction nucleotides: 6. The CDR3 runs 13 residues. Germline-derived CDR1 and CDR2 are ENHRY and SYGVKD. This CDR3 reads CATVLAGGHEQYF. CDR3 DNA: TGTGCCACCGTACTAGCGGGAGGCCACGAGCAGTACTTC.

V usage is TRBV10-3 and J usage is TRBJ2-3, with a possible D match to TRBD1 (5 bases). CDR3 length: 12 residues. CDR1 and CDR2 (germline): ENHRY, SYGVKD. Trimming took off 7 bases at V and 5 bases at J, with 10 bases between the two ends. CDR3 sequence reads: CAIKGDGDTQYF. CDR3 nucleotides: TGTGCCATCAAAGGGGATGGAGATACGCAGTATTTT.

The chain uses TRBV10-3 and TRBJ2-7; D ambiguous. Germline V gene lookup returns CDR1 ENHRY and CDR2 SYGVKD. The CDR3 is 13 amino acids. Trimming left V 10 bases short and J 0 bases short, with 13 bases between. For the CDR3, the DNA is TGTGCCACCTCACCGACACCCTCCTACGAGCAGTACTTC. It yields the protein CATSPTPSYEQYF.

In this sample, this clonotype turned up a few times. The chain joins TRBV7-2 to TRBJ1-2, with unresolved D. V was pared by 0 bases and J by 4 bases, with 6 bases between. The CDR3 covers 13 residues. Germline loops: CDR1 SGHTA, CDR2 FQGNSA. CDR3 protein: CASSLAPGYGYTF. For the CDR3, the DNA is TGTGCCAGCAGCTTAGCCCCCGGCTATGGCTACACCTTC.

This clonotype was observed a few times. The chain combines TRBV21-1 with TRBJ2-7; the table calls TRBD2, which could not be checked here. TRBV21-1 is described as a pseudogene. The CDR3 consists of 14 residues. Here the CDR3 reads CASTLGRVDSEQYF. The DNA for the CDR3 is TGTGCCAGCACCCTGGGGAGGGTAGATAGCGAGCAGTACTTC.

The V gene is TRBV5-1, the J gene TRBJ2-2; TRBD1 is a possible D gene (5 bases). The CDR3 is 14 amino acids. Germline CDR1 SGHRS, CDR2 YFSETQ. The V gene lost 3 bases and the J gene lost 4 bases, with 10 bases spanning the gap. The CDR3 DNA sequence: TGCGCCAGCAGCTCTCCAGGGTTCACCGGGGAGCTGTTTTTT. Translation: CASSSPGFTGELFF. The whole variable domain, remainder taken from reference TRBV5-1 and TRBJ2-2, is KAGVTQTPRYLIKTRGQQVTLSCSPISGHRSVSWYQQTPGQGLQFLFEYFSETQRNKGNFPGRFSGRQFSNSRSEMNVSTLELGDSALYLCASSSPGFTGELFFGEGSRLTVL.

This sequence joins TRBV5-4 and TRBJ2-2; D perhaps matches TRBD1 (5 bases). Germline V gives CDR1 SGHNT, CDR2 YYREEE (reference sequence). This CDR3 has 16 residues. Between the trimmed V and J ends, which lost 0 bases and 4 bases, there was a span of 13 bases. The CDR3 coding sequence is TGTGCCAGCAGCTTGGGGGTCGCCAGGGCCACCGGGGAGCTGTTTTTT. This codes for CASSLGVARATGELFF.

This clonotype was observed a few times. The chain couples TRBV10-3 to TRBJ1-1; TRBD1 matches 9 bases. Germline V gene data show CDR1 as ENHRY and CDR2 as SYGVKD. V gave up 4 bases and J gave up 1 base; unmatched junction bases: 4. The CDR3 is 15 amino acids. The CDR3 bases are TGTGCCATCAGTGGAGCGGGACAGGGGAACACTGAAGCTTTCTTT. It translates to CAISGAGQGNTEAFF.

This CDR3 reads CASSLQGFTDTQYF. In DNA form, the CDR3 reads TGCGCCAGCAGCTTACAGGGTTTCACAGATACGCAGTATTTT. This chain links TRBV5-1 with TRBJ2-3; possibly TRBD1 for D (6 bases). CDR3 length: 14 amino acids. The germline CDR1 and CDR2 sequences are SGHRS and YFSETQ. The ends were cut back, 2 bases at V and 2 bases at J, with 9 bases in the middle.

This clonotype occurred a few times. The V call is TRBV4-3, the J call TRBJ2-7; 7 bases align to TRBD1. With V trimmed by 6 bases and J by 2 bases, 13 bases remained unmatched. Germline-derived CDR1 and CDR2 are LGHNA and YSLEER. The CDR3 has 16 amino acids. CDR3 nucleotides: TGCGCCAGCAGTCCATGGAGGACAGGTTCGACCTACGAGCAGTACTTC. Translating it yields CASSPWRTGSTYEQYF.

The table lists this clonotype with a few counts. This chain's CDR3 is CASSLFQGVSEAFF. In nucleotides, the CDR3 is TGCGCCAGCAGCTTGTTTCAGGGGGTCTCTGAAGCTTTCTTT. The J gene is TRBJ1-1, the V gene TRBV5-1; 7 bases agree with TRBD1. The CDR3 spans 14 residues. CDR1 and CDR2 (germline): SGHRS, YFSETQ. The V segment lost 1 base and the J segment 6 bases; nucleotides outside the gene matches: 6.

This clonotype has just a few counts. This chain links TRBV19 with TRBJ2-1; 7 bases are a match to TRBD1. Germline V CDR1 and CDR2: LNHDA, SQIVND (reference sequence). The junction had 4 bases not matched to a gene; V was cut back by 0 bases and J by 2 bases. This CDR3 is 16 amino acids long. The CDR3 DNA sequence: TGTGCCAGTAGTATAGATCTAGGGACAGCCTACAATGAGCAGTTCTTC. Its protein is CASSIDLGTAYNEQFF.

The table lists this clonotype with a few counts. The rearrangement joins TRBV20-1 to TRBJ1-6; D might be TRBD1 (6 bases). The CDR3 runs to 13 residues. Trimming cost V 5 bases and J 11 bases, with 16 bases left between them. Germline CDR1 DFQATT, CDR2 SNEGSKA (reference sequence). Written as DNA, the CDR3 is TGCAGTGCTCCCAGGGGAGGAGGTACACCCCTCCACTTT. It codes for CSAPRGGGTPLHF.

This clonotype was counted a few times. The rearrangement joins TRBV5-1 to TRBJ2-7, with 9 positions matching TRBD2. V lost 0 bases and J lost 4; bases outside the gene matches: 2. Germline loops: CDR1 SGHRS, CDR2 YFSETQ. The CDR3 is 14 residues long. CDR3 region: CASSLVAGVYEQYF. Here the CDR3 DNA reads TGCGCCAGCAGCTTGGTAGCGGGGGTTTACGAGCAGTACTTC.

This clonotype has just one count. The V call is TRBV6-5, the J call TRBJ2-1; 7 nucleotides match TRBD2. Germline V CDR1 and CDR2: MNHEY, SVGAGI. J was trimmed by 15 bases and V by 4 bases; bases with no gene match: 9. The CDR3 totals 12 residues. CDR3: CASSSWGGPSFF. CDR3 nucleotides: TGTGCCAGCAGTTCTTGGGGAGGGCCGTCGTTCTTC.

The rearrangement joins TRBV12-3 or TRBV12-4 to TRBJ1-1; D is uncertain. The V and J ends lost 6 bases and 0 bases respectively, with 8 bases between them. The CDR3 is 13 amino acids. CDR3 bases: TGTGCCAGCAGCATCTTCATGAACACTGAAGCTTTCTTT. It is translated as CASSIFMNTEAFF.

The chain has TRBV20-1 and TRBJ2-1; a possible D gene is TRBD2 (5 bases). The CDR3 consists of 13 residues. In germline, CDR1 is DFQATT, CDR2 SNEGSKA (reference sequence). The CDR3 DNA reads as TGCAGCGGAGCGGAACGGCTGTACAATGAGCAGTTCTTC. Its protein is CSGAERLYNEQFF.